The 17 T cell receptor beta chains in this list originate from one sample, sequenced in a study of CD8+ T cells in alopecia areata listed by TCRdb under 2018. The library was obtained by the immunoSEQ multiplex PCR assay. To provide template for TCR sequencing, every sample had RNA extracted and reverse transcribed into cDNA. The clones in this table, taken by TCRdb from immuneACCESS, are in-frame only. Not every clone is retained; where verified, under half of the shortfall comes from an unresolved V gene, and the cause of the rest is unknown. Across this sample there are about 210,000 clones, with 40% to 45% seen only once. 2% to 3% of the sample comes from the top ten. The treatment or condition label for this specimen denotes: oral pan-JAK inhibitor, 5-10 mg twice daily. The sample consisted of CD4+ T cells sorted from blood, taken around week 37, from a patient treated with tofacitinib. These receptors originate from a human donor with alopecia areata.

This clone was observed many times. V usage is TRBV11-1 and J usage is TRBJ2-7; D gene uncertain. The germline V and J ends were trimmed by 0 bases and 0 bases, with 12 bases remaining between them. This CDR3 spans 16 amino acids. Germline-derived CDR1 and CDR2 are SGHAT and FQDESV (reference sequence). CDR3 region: CASSLAGSRSSYEQYF. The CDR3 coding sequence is TGTGCCAGCAGCTTAGCGGGTAGCCGTAGCTCCTACGAGCAGTACTTC.

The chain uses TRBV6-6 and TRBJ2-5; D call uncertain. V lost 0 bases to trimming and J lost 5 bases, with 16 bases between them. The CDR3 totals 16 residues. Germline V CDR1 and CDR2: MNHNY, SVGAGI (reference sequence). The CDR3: CASSYSVVNLRETQYF. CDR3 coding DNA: TGTGCCAGCAGTTACTCGGTGGTCAACCTACGGGAGACCCAGTACTTC.

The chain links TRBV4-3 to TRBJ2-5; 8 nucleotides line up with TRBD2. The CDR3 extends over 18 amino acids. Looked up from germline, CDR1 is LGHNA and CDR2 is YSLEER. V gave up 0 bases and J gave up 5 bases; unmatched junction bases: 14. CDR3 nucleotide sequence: TGCGCCAGCAGCCAAGATTTGTCGGGGGGGATGGAGTCGGAGACCCAGTACTTC. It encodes CASSQDLSGGMESETQYF.

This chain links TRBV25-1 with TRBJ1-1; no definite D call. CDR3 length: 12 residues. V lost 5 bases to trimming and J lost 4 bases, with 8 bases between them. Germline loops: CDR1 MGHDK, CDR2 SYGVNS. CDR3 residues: CASSTGFTEAFF. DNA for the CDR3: TGTGCCAGCAGTACGGGGTTCACTGAAGCTTTCTTT.

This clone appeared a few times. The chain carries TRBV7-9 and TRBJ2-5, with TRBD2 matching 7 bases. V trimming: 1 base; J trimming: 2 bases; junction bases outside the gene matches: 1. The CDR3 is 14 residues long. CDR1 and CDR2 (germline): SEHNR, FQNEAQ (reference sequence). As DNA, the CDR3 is TGTGCCAGCAGCTTAGGACTAGCTCAAGAGACCCAGTACTTC. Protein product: CASSLGLAQETQYF.

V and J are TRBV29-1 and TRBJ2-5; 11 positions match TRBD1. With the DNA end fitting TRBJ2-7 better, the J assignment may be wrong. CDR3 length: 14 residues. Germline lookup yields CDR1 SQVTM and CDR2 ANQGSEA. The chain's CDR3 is CSVEWTGGPYEQYF. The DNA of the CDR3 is TGCAGCGTTGAATGGACAGGGGGCCCCTACGAGCAGTACTTC.

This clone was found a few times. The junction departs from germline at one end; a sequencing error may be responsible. The CDR3: CASSIANYGYTF. The CDR3 nucleotides read TGTGCCAGCAGCATTGCGAACTACGGCTACACCTTC. The chain is built from TRBV25-1 and TRBJ1-2; no clear D. CDR3 size: 12 residues. Germline assignment: CDR1 MGHDK and CDR2 SYGVNS.

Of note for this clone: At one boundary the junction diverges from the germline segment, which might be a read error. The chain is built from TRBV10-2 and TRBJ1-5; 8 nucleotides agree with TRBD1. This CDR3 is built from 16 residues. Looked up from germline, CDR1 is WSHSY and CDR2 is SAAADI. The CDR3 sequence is CTSSESGRGRNQPQHF. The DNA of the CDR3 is TGCACCAGCAGTGAGTCAGGCAGGGGGCGGAATCAGCCCCAGCATTTT.

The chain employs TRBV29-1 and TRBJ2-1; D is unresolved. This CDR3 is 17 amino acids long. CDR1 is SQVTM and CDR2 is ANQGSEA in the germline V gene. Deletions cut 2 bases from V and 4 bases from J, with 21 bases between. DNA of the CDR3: TGCAGCGTTGAACAATATCCCCGGATACTTCGGTACAATGAGCAGTTCTTC. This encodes CSVEQYPRILRYNEQFF.

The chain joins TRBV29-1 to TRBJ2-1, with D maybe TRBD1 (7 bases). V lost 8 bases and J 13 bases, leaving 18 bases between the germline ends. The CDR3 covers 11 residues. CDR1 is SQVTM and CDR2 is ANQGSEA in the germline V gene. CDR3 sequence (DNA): TGCAGCCCCGTGGCTGGAGGGGGCCAGTTCTTC. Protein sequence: CSPVAGGGQFF.

The DNA for the CDR3 is TGTGCCAGCAGTGAAGAAGGACAGCCCCAGCATTTT. This encodes CASSEEGQPQHF. The chain employs TRBV2 and TRBJ1-5; D ambiguous. CDR3 length: 12 residues. The V gene lost 1 base and the J gene lost 7 bases, with 5 bases spanning the gap. The V gene's germline CDR1 is SNHLY and CDR2 FYNNEI.

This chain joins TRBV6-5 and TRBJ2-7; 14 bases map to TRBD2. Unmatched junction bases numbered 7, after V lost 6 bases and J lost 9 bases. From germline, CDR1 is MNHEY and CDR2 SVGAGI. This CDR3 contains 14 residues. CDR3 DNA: TGTGCCAGCAGCAGGGGACTAGCGGGAGTCGGGCAGTACTTC. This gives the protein CASSRGLAGVGQYF.

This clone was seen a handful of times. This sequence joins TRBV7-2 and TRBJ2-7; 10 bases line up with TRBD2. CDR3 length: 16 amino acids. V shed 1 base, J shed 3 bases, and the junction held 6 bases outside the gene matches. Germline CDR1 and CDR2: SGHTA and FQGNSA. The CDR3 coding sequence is TGTGCCAGCAGCTTAGACGGGACTAGCGTACTCTACGAGCAGTACTTC. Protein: CASSLDGTSVLYEQYF.

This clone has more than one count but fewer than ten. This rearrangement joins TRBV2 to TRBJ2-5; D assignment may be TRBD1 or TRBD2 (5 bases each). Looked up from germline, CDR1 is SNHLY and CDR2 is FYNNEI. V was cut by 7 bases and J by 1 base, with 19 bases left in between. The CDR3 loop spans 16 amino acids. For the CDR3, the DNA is TGTGCCAGCAAGGTCTGGGGGACCCCCCGCCAAGAGACCCAGTACTTC. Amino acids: CASKVWGTPRQETQYF. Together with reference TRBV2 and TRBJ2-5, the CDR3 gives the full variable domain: EPEVTQTPSHQVTQMGQEVILRCVPISNHLYFYWYRQILGQKVEFLVSFYNNEISEKSEIFDDQFSVERPDGSNFTLKIRSTKLEDSAMYFCASKVWGTPRQETQYFGPGTRLLVL.

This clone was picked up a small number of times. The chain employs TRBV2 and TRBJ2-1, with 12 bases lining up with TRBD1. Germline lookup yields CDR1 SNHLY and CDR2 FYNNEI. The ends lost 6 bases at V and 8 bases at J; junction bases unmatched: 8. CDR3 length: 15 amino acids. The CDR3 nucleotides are TGTGCCAGCAGCCTGGGACAGGGGGCTAGGGATGAGCAGTTCTTC. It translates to CASSLGQGARDEQFF. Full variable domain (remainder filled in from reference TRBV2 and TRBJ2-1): EPEVTQTPSHQVTQMGQEVILRCVPISNHLYFYWYRQILGQKVEFLVSFYNNEISEKSEIFDDQFSVERPDGSNFTLKIRSTKLEDSAMYFCASSLGQGARDEQFFGPGTRLTVL.

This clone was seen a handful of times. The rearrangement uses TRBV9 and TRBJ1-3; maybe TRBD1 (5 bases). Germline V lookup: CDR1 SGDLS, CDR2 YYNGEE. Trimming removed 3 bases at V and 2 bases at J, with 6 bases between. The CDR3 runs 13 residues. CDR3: CASSGGAGNTIYF. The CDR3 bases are TGTGCCAGCAGCGGAGGGGCTGGAAACACCATATATTTT. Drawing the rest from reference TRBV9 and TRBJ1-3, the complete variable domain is DSGVTQTPKHLITATGQRVTLRCSPRSGDLSVYWYQQSLDQGLQFLIQYYNGEERAKGNILERFSAQQFPDLHSELNLSSLELGDSALYFCASSGGAGNTIYFGEGSWLTVV.

The CDR3 sequence is CASSLRAAQPQHF. For the CDR3, the DNA is TGTGCCAGCAGTTTACGGGCAGCGCAGCCCCAGCATTTT. This sequence joins TRBV6-6 and TRBJ1-5, with D hard to call. In germline, CDR1 is MNHNY, CDR2 SVGAGI (reference sequence). V gave up 4 bases and J gave up 7 bases, with 11 bases separating them. The CDR3 runs to 13 residues.